This T cell receptor beta chain was sequenced for a study of regulatory T cells in long-lasting Graves disease. CDR1 and CDR2 from the germline V gene are SNHLY and FYNNEI. The CDR3 is 13 residues long. Trimming cost V 5 bases and J 6 bases, with 10 bases left between them. The time point denotes: newly diagnosed GD, antithyroid drugs for less than 3 months. RNA extracted from PBMCs served as the sequencing template. It was American Thyroid Association guidelines that determined Graves' disease diagnosis. Construction of the TCR beta libraries employed iRepertoire HTBI primers in conjunction with Arm-PCR of CDR3 regions. From the multiplex PCR reads, TCRdb called clonotypes with MiXCR, one entry per CDR3 protein. The table records 300,000 to 450,000 distinct CDR3 sequences, 15% to 18% of them present only once.

The sequence was collected from a female donor with Graves disease. The sequencing here drew on peripheral blood mononuclear cells (PBMCs), taken at new diagnosis, from a patient treated with antithyroid drugs. V is TRBV2 and J is TRBJ2-2; perhaps TRBD1 as D (6 bases). CDR3 in amino acids: CASSTQGAGELFF. The DNA for the CDR3 is TGTGCCAGCAGTACACAGGGAGCCGGGGAGCTGTTTTTT.